This TCR beta chain originates from a study of T cells in Graves' hyperthyroidism and ophthalmopathy. Study-level results: Most expanded thyroid clonotypes above 0.001 also appeared in blood. Ophthalmopathy, which appeared later, was predicted by the model a median 6.5 months before onset.

Germline loops: CDR1 ENHRY, CDR2 SYGVKD. The CDR3 runs 14 residues. Researchers barred patients who had uncontrolled infection, other autoimmune disease, pregnancy or lactation. This clonotype appeared many times. Its antigen remains unidentified. One end of the junction varies from germline; a read error may be responsible. The investigators amplified TCR beta CDR3 regions from RNA transcripts. The primer set for the first-round RT-PCR of the TCR CDR3 was HTBI. TCRdb called the multiplex PCR reads again in MiXCR, with one record for every CDR3 protein. Of 500,000 to 750,000 distinct CDR3 sequences in the sample, about 43% were seen once.

The TCR comes from a woman aged 18-35 years with Graves' hyperthyroidism. The sequenced material came from peripheral blood or thyroid tissue (not recorded which). The chain is built from TRBV10-3 and TRBJ1-3; D call uncertain. CDR3 sequence (DNA): TGTGCGATCAGCCCCCAGTTCTCTGGAAACACCATATATTTT. It encodes CAISPQFSGNTIYF.